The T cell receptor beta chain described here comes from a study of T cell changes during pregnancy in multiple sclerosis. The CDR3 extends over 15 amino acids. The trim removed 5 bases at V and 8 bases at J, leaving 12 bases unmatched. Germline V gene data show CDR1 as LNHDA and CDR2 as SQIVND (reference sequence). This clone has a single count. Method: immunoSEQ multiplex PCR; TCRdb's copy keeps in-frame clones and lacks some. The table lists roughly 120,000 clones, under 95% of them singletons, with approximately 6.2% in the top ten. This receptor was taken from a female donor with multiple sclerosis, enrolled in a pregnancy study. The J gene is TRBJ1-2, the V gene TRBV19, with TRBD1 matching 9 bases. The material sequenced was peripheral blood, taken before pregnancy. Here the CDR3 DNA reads TGTGCCAGTAGTTTGACGGACAGGGGACTGGGAGGCTACACCTTC. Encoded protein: CASSLTDRGLGGYTF.